This T cell receptor (beta chain) was obtained from a study of cytomegalovirus exposure and HLA in healthy donors. In the PCR, 60 Vbeta and 13 Jbeta primers were used. The repertoire was sequenced with immunoSEQ multiplex PCR; TCRdb's copy has only in-frame clones and lacks some. Altogether 80,000 to 130,000 clones are present, about three quarters being singletons, with the ten largest covering approximately 14%. Study findings and constraints: Prediction of most subjects' HLA-A and HLA-B alleles by TCR beta sequences was reportedly accurate. Earlier findings revealed that most TCR beta V segments proved productive either about 87% or about 30% of the time. Presence/absence analyses took donor sequencing depth as roughly uniform.

Donors showed nominal health when sampled, although they likely had unrecorded immune exposures. CDR3 size: 15 residues. V was clipped by 5 bases and J by 3 bases; unmatched bases: 8. CDR1 and CDR2 (germline): SEHNR, FQNEAQ (reference sequence). The table lists this clone with a count of one. No antigen is known for it. The TCR sequence derives from a male donor in good health and CMV-seropositive. The chain carries TRBV7-9 and TRBJ1-1, with 8 bases aligning to TRBD1. The specimen sequenced was PBMCs. CDR3 in amino acids: CASSRIQGEDTEAFF. The CDR3 nucleotides read TGTGCCAGCAGCCGTATACAGGGGGAGGACACTGAAGCTTTCTTT.